The TCR beta chain under discussion was sequenced for a study of sequential checkpoint blockade in melanoma. Study overall: After both sequences, patients received maintenance nivolumab.

Only in-frame clones appear in the TCRdb table, and some are missing; sequencing was by immunoSEQ multiplex PCR. The table records approximately 18,000 clones, 55% to 75% of them present only once. CDR1 is LNHDA and CDR2 is SQIVND in the germline V gene (reference sequence). The CDR3 spans 15 residues. V lost 5 bases to trimming and J lost 3 bases; unmatched junction nucleotides: 4. Treatment in this sample: randomized to nivolumab then ipilimumab (arm A) or the reverse (arm B). Sorted cells were live CD3+CD8+, lacking CD19 and CD56, from PBMCs. The material was CD8+ T cells sorted from blood (inferred from file names), obtained from a patient given nivolumab and ipilimumab in sequence. The chain couples TRBV19 to TRBJ2-7, with TRBD2 matching over 13 bases. The source of this sequence is a human donor with melanoma. In DNA, the CDR3 is TGTGCCAGTAGTCCGGGACTAGCGGGACTCTACGAGCAGTACTTC. It is translated as CASSPGLAGLYEQYF.